The clone carrying this T cell receptor beta chain was seen a few times. What it binds is not known. The CDR3 has 12 residues. Germline V gene lookup returns CDR1 ENHRY and CDR2 SYGVKD. The V gene end was trimmed by 11 bases and the J gene end by 4 bases; junction bases not matched to a gene: 3. The data derive from a study of cytomegalovirus exposure and HLA in healthy donors. General study results and limits: Researchers reported that a few CMV-associated chains were confirmed in vitro as CMV antigen-specific.

The PCR contained 60 Vbeta and 13 Jbeta primers. Study processing details: A later analysis counted 80 million or so unique TCR beta chains, around 10 million shared. The method was immunoSEQ multiplex PCR; TCRdb's version includes in-frame clones alone and lacks a portion of them. V and J calls and clone size are given by that table; D and trimming were obtained from the DNA. The sample records under 95,000 clones, approximately 7.6% being singletons. Sequencing was carried out using PBMCs. V is TRBV10-3 and J is TRBJ2-7; TRBD2 aligns across 12 bases. The TCR sequence derives from a man in his fifties in good health and CMV-seronegative. CDR3 DNA sequence: TGTGCCTTGGGACTAGCGGGTTACGAGCAGTACTTC. It yields the protein CALGLAGYEQYF.